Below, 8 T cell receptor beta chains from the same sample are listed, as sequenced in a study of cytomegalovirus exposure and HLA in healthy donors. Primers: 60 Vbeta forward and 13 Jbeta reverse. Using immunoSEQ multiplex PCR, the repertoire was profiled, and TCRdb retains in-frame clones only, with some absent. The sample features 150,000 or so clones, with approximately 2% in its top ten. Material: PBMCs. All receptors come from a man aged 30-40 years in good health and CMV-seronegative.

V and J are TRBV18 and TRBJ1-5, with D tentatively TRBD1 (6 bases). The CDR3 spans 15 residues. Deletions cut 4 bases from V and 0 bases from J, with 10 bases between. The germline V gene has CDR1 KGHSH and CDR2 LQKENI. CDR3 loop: CASSRSDSSNQPQHF. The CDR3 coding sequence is TGTGCCAGCTCACGGTCGGACAGTAGCAATCAGCCCCAGCATTTT.

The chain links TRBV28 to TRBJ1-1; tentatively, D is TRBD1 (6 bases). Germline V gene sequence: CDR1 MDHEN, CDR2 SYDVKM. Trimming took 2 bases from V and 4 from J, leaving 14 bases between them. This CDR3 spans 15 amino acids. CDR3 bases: TGTGCCAGCAGTTTAACAGGGATGGGGTCCACTGAAGCTTTCTTT. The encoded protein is CASSLTGMGSTEAFF.

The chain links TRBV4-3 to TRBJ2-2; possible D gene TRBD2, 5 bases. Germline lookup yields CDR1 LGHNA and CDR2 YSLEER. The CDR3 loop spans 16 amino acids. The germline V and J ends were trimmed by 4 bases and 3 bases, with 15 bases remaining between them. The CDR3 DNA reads TGCGCCAGCAGCCTCTCGGGCGGGTACGACACCGGGGAGCTGTTTTTT. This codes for CASSLSGGYDTGELFF.

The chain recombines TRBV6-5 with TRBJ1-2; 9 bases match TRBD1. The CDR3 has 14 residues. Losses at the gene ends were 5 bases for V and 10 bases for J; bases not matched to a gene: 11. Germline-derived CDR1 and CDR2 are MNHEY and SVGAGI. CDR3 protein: CASSRRDRASYYTF. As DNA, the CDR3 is TGTGCCAGCAGTCGCCGGGACAGGGCCTCTTACTACACCTTC.

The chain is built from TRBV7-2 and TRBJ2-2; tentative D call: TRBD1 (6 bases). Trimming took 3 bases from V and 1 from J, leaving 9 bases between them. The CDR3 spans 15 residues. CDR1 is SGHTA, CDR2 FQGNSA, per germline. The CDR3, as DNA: TGTGCCAGCAGCTTTACGACAGGGAACACCGGGGAGCTGTTTTTT. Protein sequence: CASSFTTGNTGELFF.

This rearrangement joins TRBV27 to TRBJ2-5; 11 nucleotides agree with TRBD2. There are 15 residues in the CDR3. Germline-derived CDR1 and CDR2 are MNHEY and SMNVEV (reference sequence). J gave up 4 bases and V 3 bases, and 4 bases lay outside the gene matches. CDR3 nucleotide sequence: TGTGCCAGCAGTTTTCGCGGACTAGCGGGAGAGACCCAGTACTTC. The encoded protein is CASSFRGLAGETQYF.

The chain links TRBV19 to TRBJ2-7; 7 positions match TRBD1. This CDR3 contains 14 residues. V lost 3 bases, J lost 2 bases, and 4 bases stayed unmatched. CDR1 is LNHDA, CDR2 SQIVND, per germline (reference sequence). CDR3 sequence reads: CASSITTGTYEQYF. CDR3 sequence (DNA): TGTGCCAGTAGTATTACGACAGGGACCTACGAGCAGTACTTC. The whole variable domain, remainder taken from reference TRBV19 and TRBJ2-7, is DGGITQSPKYLFRKEGQNVTLSCEQNLNHDAMYWYRQDPGQGLRLIYYSQIVNDFQKGDIAEGYSVSREKKESFPLTVTSAQKNPTAFYLCASSITTGTYEQYFGPGTRLTVT.

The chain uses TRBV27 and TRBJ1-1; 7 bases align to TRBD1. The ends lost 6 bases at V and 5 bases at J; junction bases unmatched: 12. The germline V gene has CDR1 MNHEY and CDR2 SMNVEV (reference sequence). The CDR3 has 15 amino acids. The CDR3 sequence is CASRERQGGWTEAFF. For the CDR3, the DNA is TGTGCCAGCAGGGAAAGACAGGGCGGTTGGACTGAAGCTTTCTTT.